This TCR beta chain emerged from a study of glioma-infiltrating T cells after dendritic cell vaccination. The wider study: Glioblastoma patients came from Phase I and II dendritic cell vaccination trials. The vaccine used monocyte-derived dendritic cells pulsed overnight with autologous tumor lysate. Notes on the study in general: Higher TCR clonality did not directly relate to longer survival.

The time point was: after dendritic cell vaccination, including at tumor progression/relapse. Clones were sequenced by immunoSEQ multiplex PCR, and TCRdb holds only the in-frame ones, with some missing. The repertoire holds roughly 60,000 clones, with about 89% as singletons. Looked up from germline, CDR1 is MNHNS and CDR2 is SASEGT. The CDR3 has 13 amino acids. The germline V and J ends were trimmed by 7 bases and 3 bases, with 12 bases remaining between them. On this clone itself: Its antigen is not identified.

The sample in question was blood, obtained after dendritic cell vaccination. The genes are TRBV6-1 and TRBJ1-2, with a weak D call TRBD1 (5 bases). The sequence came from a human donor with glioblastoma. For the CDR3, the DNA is TGTGCCAGCATCCAGGGTGTTCACTATGGCTACACCTTC. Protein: CASIQGVHYGYTF.